These T cell receptor beta chains were read from a single sample in a study of cytotoxic CD8 clonotypes in ibrutinib-treated CLL. Clones were read by immunoSEQ multiplex PCR, and TCRdb kept only the in-frame ones, dropping some. This sample yields fewer than 400,000 clones, of which 67% are seen a single time; around 6.5% belongs to the top ten. The sample here was PBMCs, taken after 36 months of ibrutinib treatment. These receptors all stem from a human donor with chronic lymphocytic leukemia. CDR3s include the opening cysteine and the closing phenylalanine or tryptophan. A D gene is named only where the DNA matches it firmly. Clone sizes are given selectively: once, few, many, or a class where the clone is expanded.

V	size	J	D	DNA	CDR3
TRBV19	.	TRBJ2-3	TRBD1	TGTGCCAGTAGGACAGGGGGAAGCACAGATACGCAGTATTTT	CASRTGGSTDTQYF
TRBV11-2	.	TRBJ2-7	TRBD2	TGTGCCAGCAGCTTAGATCGGGGGGGCGATCCGTACTTC	CASSLDRGGDPYF
TRBV28	.	TRBJ1-3	TRBD1	TGTGCCAGCAGTTTATGGGGACAGCGATGGAGCTCTGGAAACACCATATATTTT	CASSLWGQRWSSGNTIYF
TRBV6-5	few	TRBJ1-2	.	TGTGCCAGCAGTCAAGGGGGTGGCTACACCTTC	CASSQGGGYTF
TRBV7-9	few	TRBJ2-4	.	TGTGCCAGCAGCCCCAAATCGGGCTTAGCCAAAAACATTCAGTACTTC	CASSPKSGLAKNIQYF
TRBV28	.	TRBJ2-1	TRBD2	TGTGCCAGCAGTCCTAATAGCGGGTCCTACAATGAGCAGTTCTTC	CASSPNSGSYNEQFF
TRBV19	.	TRBJ2-3	.	TGTGCCAGCCTGGGACGAAGTAGCGCCACAGATACGCAGTATTTT	CASLGRSSATDTQYF
TRBV2	few	TRBJ1-4	.	TGTGCTTGTAAGCACCGGGCGGGTGAAAAACTGTTTTTT	CACKHRAGEKLFF
TRBV7-2	once	TRBJ1-2	.	TGTGCCAGCAGCTTAAGGGCAGGCCGTGACTATGGCTACACCTTC	CASSLRAGRDYGYTF
TRBV5-1	.	TRBJ2-7	.	TGCGCCAGCAGCTTGGCAGGGGAAACCTACGAGCAGTACTTC	CASSLAGETYEQYF
TRBV2	.	TRBJ1-4	.	TGTGCCAGCAGTTTGGGCGAAAAACTGTTTTTT	CASSLGEKLFF
TRBV27	.	TRBJ2-7	TRBD2	TGTGCCAGCAGTTCGGGACTAGCGGCGTACGAGCAGTACTTC	CASSSGLAAYEQYF
TRBV7-6	few	TRBJ2-5	.	TGTGCCAGCAGGAATCTAGGGGGCCAAGAGACCCAGTACTTC	CASRNLGGQETQYF
TRBV2	.	TRBJ2-5	.	TGTGCCAGCAGTGCTTATAGGACAGTTCAAGAGACCCAGTACTTC	CASSAYRTVQETQYF
TRBV28	.	TRBJ2-7	TRBD1	TGTGCCAGCAGTTTACCGGGACAGTCCTACGAGCAGTACTTC	CASSLPGQSYEQYF
TRBV5-1	.	TRBJ2-5	.	TGCGCCAGCAGCACCCGGGACGGAGGTCTGGAGACCCAGTACTTC	CASSTRDGGLETQYF
TRBV5-1	once	TRBJ2-5	TRBD2	TGCGCCAGCAGCTTCCAGAGCGGGGGGGCAGAGACCCAGTACTTC	CASSFQSGGAETQYF
TRBV27	.	TRBJ2-7	TRBD1	TGTGCCAGCAGTTATACAGGGGGCCCATCCTACGAGCAGTACTTC	CASSYTGGPSYEQYF
TRBV5-1	.	TRBJ2-2	.	TGCGCCAGCAGCATAATCCCCGGGGAGCTGTTTTTT	CASSIIPGELFF
TRBV12-5	.	TRBJ1-5	.	TGTGCTAGTGGTTTGGGTCCAGACAATCAGCCCCAGCATTTT	CASGLGPDNQPQHF
TRBV5-6	.	TRBJ1-2	TRBD1	TGTGCCAGCAGCACCGGGACAGGGGTATACTTAAACTATGGCTACACCTTC	CASSTGTGVYLNYGYTF
TRBV9	.	TRBJ2-5	TRBD2	TGTGCCAGCAGCCCAACTAGCGGGGTAGGAGAGACCCAGTACTTC	CASSPTSGVGETQYF
TRBV10-3	.	TRBJ2-6	.	TGTGCCATCGAACAGTTCTCTGGGGCCAACGTCCTGACTTTC	CAIEQFSGANVLTF
TRBV27	few	TRBJ1-1	.	TGTGCCAGCAGTAGACTACAGGGAATGAACACTGAAGCTTTCTTT	CASSRLQGMNTEAFF
TRBV14	.	TRBJ2-2	TRBD2	TGTGCCAGCAGCCGAGGGAGGGGACTCACCGGGGAGCTGTTTTTT	CASSRGRGLTGELFF
TRBV10-2	.	TRBJ2-5	TRBD2	TGCGCCACCCCACTAGCGGGGTGGAAAGAGACCCAGTACTTC	CATPLAGWKETQYF
TRBV11-2	few	TRBJ2-4	.	TGTGCCAGCAGCCGCCCAGGGGAGAACATTCAGTACTTC	CASSRPGENIQYF
TRBV10-1	few	TRBJ2-3	.	TGCGCCAGCAGTGGAGGCACAGATACGCAGTATTTT	CASSGGTDTQYF
TRBV18	.	TRBJ1-2	TRBD1	TGTGCCAGCTCACCTCTCCCATCAGGGGGGGGCTATGGCTACACCTTC	CASSPLPSGGGYGYTF
TRBV7-2	.	TRBJ2-1	.	TGTGCCAGCAGCTTCCAAATGGGGGACTTGCAGTTCTTC	CASSFQMGDLQFF
TRBV9	.	TRBJ2-2	.	TGTGCCAGCAGCGTAATAGGAGGGGTTGGTGGGGAGCTGTTTTTT	CASSVIGGVGGELFF
TRBV7-9	few	TRBJ2-7	.	TGTGCCAGCAGCTTAGAGGTTCTGGACGAGCAGTACTTC	CASSLEVLDEQYF
TRBV4-1	once	TRBJ1-5	TRBD1	TGCGCCAGCAGCCAAGATCCAGGGGGACAGGGTTGGTCCCAGCATTTT	CASSQDPGGQGWSQHF
TRBV10-1	.	TRBJ2-3	.	TGCGCCAGCAGTGAGTCACGGGGTGCGGGCACAGATACGCAGTATTTT	CASSESRGAGTDTQYF
TRBV9	.	TRBJ2-7	.	TGTGCCAGCAGCGTGGGACCGGGTAGCTACGAGCAGTACTTC	CASSVGPGSYEQYF
TRBV2	few	TRBJ2-6	.	TGTGCCAGCAGTGTGAGGGGGTCCGGGGCCAACGTCCTGACTTTC	CASSVRGSGANVLTF
TRBV7-2	.	TRBJ2-1	TRBD2	TGTGCCAACGGACTAGCGGGAGGTAGGAATGAGCAGTTCTTC	CANGLAGGRNEQFF
TRBV5-6	.	TRBJ2-7	.	TGTGCCAGCAGCTTACGTTGGGGGGCTCGCGAGCAGTACTTC	CASSLRWGAREQYF
TRBV7-8	.	TRBJ2-3	.	TGTGCCAGCAGCACTTTCACAGATACGCAGTATTTT	CASSTFTDTQYF
TRBV29-1	.	TRBJ2-1	.	TGCAGCGTTCAAGGGTACAATGAGCAGTTCTTC	CSVQGYNEQFF
TRBV6-1	.	TRBJ1-4	.	TGTGCCAGCAGTGAAATCGTGGGCAGATCGAATGAAAAACTGTTTTTT	CASSEIVGRSNEKLFF